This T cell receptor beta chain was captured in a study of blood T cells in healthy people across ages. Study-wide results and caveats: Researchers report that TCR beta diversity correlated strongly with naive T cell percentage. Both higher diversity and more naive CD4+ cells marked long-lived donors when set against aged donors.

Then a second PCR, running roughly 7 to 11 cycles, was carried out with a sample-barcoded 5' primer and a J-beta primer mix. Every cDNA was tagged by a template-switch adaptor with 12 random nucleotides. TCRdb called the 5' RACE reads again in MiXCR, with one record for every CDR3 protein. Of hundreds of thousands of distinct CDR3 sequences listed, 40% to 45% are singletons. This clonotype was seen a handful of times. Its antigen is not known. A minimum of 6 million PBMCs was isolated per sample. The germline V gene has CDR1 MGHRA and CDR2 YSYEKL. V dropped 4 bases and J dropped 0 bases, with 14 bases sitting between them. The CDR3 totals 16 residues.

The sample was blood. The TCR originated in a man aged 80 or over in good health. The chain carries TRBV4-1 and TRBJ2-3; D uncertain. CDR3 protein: CASSPEHGTSTDTQYF. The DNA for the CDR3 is TGCGCCAGCAGCCCGGAACACGGAACTAGCACAGATACGCAGTATTTT.